The 3 T cell receptor beta chains reported below all come from one sample, sequenced in a study of CD8 T cells in Susac syndrome. Reverse transcription of roughly 0.5 to 1 ug RNA was performed with random hexamers. TCRdb processed the immunoSEQ multiplex PCR reads anew with MiXCR; each CDR3 protein has one entry. The sample lists about 47,000 distinct CDR3 sequences, approximately 92% seen once, with around 0.42% in the top ten. The sequencing sample was made of CD8+ T cells from PBMCs. The receptors here all came from a human donor in good health.

The chain has TRBV12-5 and TRBJ2-7; possibly TRBD1 or TRBD2 for D (5 bases each). The germline gives CDR1 LGHNT, CDR2 FRNRAP. Trimming left V 8 bases short and J 4 bases short, with 18 bases between. This CDR3 is built from 14 residues. The CDR3: CASNPGTAWYEQYF. CDR3 nucleotide sequence: TGTGCTAGTAACCCCGGGACCGCATGGTACGAGCAGTACTTC.

The V call is TRBV2, the J call TRBJ1-2, with a weak D call TRBD1 (5 bases). The CDR3 is 16 amino acids. Deletions cut 2 bases from V and 0 bases from J, with 13 bases between. Germline V lookup: CDR1 SNHLY, CDR2 FYNNEI. The CDR3 nucleotides are TGTGCCAGCAGTGAATCAGGAGACAGCTCTAACTATGGCTACACCTTC. It is translated as CASSESGDSSNYGYTF.

This rearrangement joins TRBV5-8 to TRBJ2-2, with TRBD2 matching 8 bases. CDR3 length: 15 amino acids. CDR1 and CDR2 (germline): SGHTS, YDEGEE. V lost 2 bases and J lost 5; bases outside the gene matches: 5. The CDR3 DNA sequence: TGTGCCAGCAGCTTCACGGGAGGGCCAACCGGGGAGCTGTTTTTT. This translates into CASSFTGGPTGELFF.